One and the same sample provided the 6 T cell receptor beta chains below, sequenced in a study of shared clonotypes between healthy human individuals. Using immunoSEQ multiplex PCR, the repertoire was profiled, and TCRdb retains in-frame clones only, with some absent. The table shows roughly 1,000,000 clones, with about 80% occurring only once. The sequenced material came from memory CD4+ T cells from PBMCs. Described subset: CD45RA-negative fraction. These TCRs come from a man in his late teens or twenties in good health. Some clones in this sample may be carry-over from other donors' samples.

Note on this clone: It differs at one base from a far larger clone, so likely a read error. This sample also contains other DNA sequences that code for the same CDR3. The chain uses TRBV6-1 and TRBJ1-1; 10 bases fit TRBD1. V gave up 5 bases and J gave up 4 bases; unmatched junction bases: 1. The CDR3 spans 13 residues. Looked up from germline, CDR1 is MNHNS and CDR2 is SASEGT. In DNA, the CDR3 is TGTGCCAGCAGTTGGGACAGGGGCACTGAAGCTTTCTTT. Amino acids: CASSWDRGTEAFF.

The V call is TRBV29-1, the J call TRBJ1-6; D might be TRBD1 (5 bases). From germline, CDR1 is SQVTM and CDR2 ANQGSEA. V was trimmed by 4 bases and J by 8 bases, leaving 12 bases between them. The CDR3 is made up of 13 amino acids. CDR3 sequence reads: CSVGDGAYSPLHF. In nucleotides, the CDR3 is TGCAGCGTTGGAGATGGGGCCTATTCACCCCTCCACTTT.

Concerning this clone itself: This CDR3 is also generated by other DNA sequences in the sample. The rearrangement uses TRBV25-1 and TRBJ1-1; D is possibly TRBD1 (6 bases). Per the germline V gene, CDR1 is MGHDK and CDR2 is SYGVNS. Trimming removed 1 base from V and 5 bases from J, with 11 bases in between. The CDR3 totals 14 residues. CDR3 region: CASSESGERTEAFF. CDR3 bases: TGTGCCAGCAGTGAATCAGGGGAGAGGACTGAAGCTTTCTTT.

This chain links TRBV6-1 with TRBJ2-1, with 8 bases that match TRBD2. The CDR3 length is 14 residues. V shed 1 base and J 9 bases; nucleotides not matched to a gene: 5. CDR1 and CDR2 (germline): MNHNS, SASEGT. The DNA of the CDR3 is TGTGCCAGCAGTGAAGACGGACTAGCTACTGAGCAGTTCTTC. Its protein is CASSEDGLATEQFF.

About this clone: A single base is all that separates this from a far larger clone, so a read error is likely. Likely a read error: the CDR3 ends without its conserved phenylalanine or tryptophan. V is TRBV29-1 and J is TRBJ1-1; no firm D call. Per germline, CDR1 SQVTM and CDR2 ANQGSEA. The CDR3 is 13 residues long. V lost 2 bases, J lost 0 bases, and 7 bases lay in between. This CDR3 is CSVEIGMNTEAFS. The DNA for the CDR3 is TGCAGCGTTGAAATCGGGATGAACACTGAAGCTTTCTCT.

The chain has TRBV6-4 and TRBJ2-1; a possible D gene is TRBD2 (5 bases). Germline lookup yields CDR1 MRHNA and CDR2 SNTAGT. The CDR3 is made up of 15 amino acids. Between the trimmed V and J ends, which lost 0 bases and 9 bases, there was a span of 15 bases. The CDR3 region has the DNA TGTGCCAGCAGTGACTCGTCATTGGGAGAACGTGAGCAGTTCTTC. It translates to CASSDSSLGEREQFF.